This section outlines one T cell receptor (beta chain) sequence together with its context. Its antigen is not identified. Data came from immunoSEQ multiplex PCR; TCRdb stores just in-frame clones and leaves some out. The sample contains about 79,000 clones, around 84% of which appear only once. The germline V gene has CDR1 LNHDA and CDR2 SQIVND (reference sequence). CDR3 length: 16 residues. Trimming shortened V by 0 bases and J by 2 bases, and 11 bases separated the two germline ends. The sample originates from a study of T cell responses to AZD1222 COVID-19 vaccine. Overall study results and limits: Spike-spanning, vaccine-associated CD4 TCRs were dominant at 160-218 and 743-854. Repertoire sampling occurred only after the peak T cell response. Among the donors, most were white British and more were female, and clonal diversity was possibly underestimated.

The chain links TRBV19 to TRBJ2-1; no reliable D call. The TCR was taken from an adult in good health. The sequenced sample was peripheral blood, obtained on day 0 of AZD1222 vaccination. DNA of the CDR3: TGTGCCAGTAGTATAGATCAAGGGATTCCCTACAATGAGCAGTTCTTC. The encoded protein is CASSIDQGIPYNEQFF.